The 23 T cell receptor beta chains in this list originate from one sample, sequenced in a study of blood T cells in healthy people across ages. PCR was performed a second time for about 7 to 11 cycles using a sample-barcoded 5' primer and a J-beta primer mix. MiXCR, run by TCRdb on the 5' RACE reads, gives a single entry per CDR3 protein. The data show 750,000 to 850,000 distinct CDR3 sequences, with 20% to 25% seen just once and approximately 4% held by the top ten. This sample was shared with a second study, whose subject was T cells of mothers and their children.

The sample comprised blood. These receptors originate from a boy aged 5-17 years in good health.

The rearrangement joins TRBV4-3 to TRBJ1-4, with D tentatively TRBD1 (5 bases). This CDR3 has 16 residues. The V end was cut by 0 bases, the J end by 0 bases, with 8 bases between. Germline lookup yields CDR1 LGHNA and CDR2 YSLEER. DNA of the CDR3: TGCGCCAGCAGCCAAGATGGGGCAGCAACTAATGAAAAACTGTTTTTT. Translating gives CASSQDGAATNEKLFF.

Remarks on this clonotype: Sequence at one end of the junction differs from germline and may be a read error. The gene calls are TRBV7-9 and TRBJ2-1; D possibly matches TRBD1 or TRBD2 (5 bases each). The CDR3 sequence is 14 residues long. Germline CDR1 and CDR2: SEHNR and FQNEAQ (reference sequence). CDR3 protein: CAGSAGSSYNEQFF. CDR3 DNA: TGTGCCGGCAGCGCAGGGAGCTCCTACAATGAGCAGTTCTTC.

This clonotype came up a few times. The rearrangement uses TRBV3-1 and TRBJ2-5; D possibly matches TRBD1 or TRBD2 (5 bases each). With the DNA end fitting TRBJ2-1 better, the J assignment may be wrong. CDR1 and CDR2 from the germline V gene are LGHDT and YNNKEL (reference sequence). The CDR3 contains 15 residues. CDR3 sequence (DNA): TGTGCCAGCAGCCAAGTAGGGGCGCCGCGGGATGAGCAGTTCTTC. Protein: CASSQVGAPRDEQFF.

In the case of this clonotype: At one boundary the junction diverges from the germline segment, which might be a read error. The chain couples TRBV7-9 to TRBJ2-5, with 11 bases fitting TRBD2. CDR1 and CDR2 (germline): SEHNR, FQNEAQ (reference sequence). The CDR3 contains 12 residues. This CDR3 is CASSLDLAGGTF. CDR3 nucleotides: TGTGCCAGCAGCTTAGACCTAGCGGGGGGAACCTTC. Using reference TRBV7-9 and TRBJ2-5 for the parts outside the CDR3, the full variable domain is DTGVSQNPRHKITKRGQNVTFRCDPISEHNRLYWYRQTLGQGPEFLTYFQNEAQLEKSRLLSDRFSAERPKGSFSTLEIQRTEQGDSAMYLCASSLDLAGGTFGPGTRLLVL.

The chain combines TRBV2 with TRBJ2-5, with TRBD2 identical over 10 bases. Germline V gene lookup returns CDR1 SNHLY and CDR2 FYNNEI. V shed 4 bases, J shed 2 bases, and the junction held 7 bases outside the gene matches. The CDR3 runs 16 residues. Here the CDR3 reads CASSVSATSGQETQYF. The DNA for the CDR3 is TGTGCCAGCAGTGTCAGCGCGACTAGCGGGCAAGAGACCCAGTACTTC.

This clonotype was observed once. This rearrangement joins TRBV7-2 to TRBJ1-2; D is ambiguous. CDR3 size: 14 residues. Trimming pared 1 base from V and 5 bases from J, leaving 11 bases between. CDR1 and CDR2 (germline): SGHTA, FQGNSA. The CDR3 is CASSLGGDIYGYTF. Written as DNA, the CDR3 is TGTGCCAGCAGCTTAGGAGGAGATATTTATGGCTACACCTTC. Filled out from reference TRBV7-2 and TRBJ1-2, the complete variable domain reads GAGVSQSPSNKVTEKGKDVELRCDPISGHTALYWYRQSLGQGLEFLIYFQGNSAPDKSGLPSDRFSAERTGGSVSTLTIQRTQQEDSAVYLCASSLGGDIYGYTFGSGTRLTVV.

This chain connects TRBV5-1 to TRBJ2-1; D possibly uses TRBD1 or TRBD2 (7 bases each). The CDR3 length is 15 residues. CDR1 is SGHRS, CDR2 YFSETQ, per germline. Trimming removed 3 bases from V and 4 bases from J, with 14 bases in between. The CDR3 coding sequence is TGCGCCAGCAGCTCCCAGGGGGGGATATACAATGAGCAGTTCTTC. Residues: CASSSQGGIYNEQFF.

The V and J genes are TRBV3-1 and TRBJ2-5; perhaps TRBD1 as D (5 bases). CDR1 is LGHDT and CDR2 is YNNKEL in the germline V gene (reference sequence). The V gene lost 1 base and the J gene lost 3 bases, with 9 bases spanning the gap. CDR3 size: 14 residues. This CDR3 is CASSQGQGKETQYF. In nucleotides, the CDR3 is TGTGCCAGCAGCCAAGGCCAGGGAAAAGAGACCCAGTACTTC.

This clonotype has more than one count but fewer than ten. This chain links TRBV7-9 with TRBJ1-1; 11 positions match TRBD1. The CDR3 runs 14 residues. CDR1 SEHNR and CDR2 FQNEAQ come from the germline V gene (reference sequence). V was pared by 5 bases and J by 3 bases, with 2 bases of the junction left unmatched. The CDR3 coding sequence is TGTGCCAGCAGCCAGGGACAGGGGGACACTGAAGCTTTCTTT. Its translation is CASSQGQGDTEAFF.

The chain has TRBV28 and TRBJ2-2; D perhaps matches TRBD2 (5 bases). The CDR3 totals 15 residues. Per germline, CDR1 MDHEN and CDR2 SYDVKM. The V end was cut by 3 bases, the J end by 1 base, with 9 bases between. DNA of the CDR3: TGTGCCAGCAGTTTGGAGACTAAGAACACCGGGGAGCTGTTTTTT. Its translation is CASSLETKNTGELFF.

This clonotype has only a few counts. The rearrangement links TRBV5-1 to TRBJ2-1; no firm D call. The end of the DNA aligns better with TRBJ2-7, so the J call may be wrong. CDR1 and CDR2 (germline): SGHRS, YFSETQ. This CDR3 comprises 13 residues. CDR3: CASSLEVGYEQYF. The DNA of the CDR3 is TGCGCCAGCAGCTTGGAAGTAGGCTACGAGCAGTACTTC.

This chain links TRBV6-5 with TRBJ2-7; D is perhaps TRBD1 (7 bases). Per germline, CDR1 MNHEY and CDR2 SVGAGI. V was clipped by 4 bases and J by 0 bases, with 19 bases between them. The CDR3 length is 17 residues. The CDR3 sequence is CASSFSLGRGVSYEQYF. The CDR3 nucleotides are TGTGCCAGCAGTTTTTCCCTGGGCAGGGGGGTCTCCTACGAGCAGTACTTC.

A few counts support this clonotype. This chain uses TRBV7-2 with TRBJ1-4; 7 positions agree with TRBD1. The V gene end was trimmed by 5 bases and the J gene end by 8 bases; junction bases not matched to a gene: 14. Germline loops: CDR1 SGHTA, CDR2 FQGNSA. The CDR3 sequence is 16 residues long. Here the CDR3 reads CASSLGRNQQGEKLFF. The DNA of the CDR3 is TGTGCCAGCAGCCTAGGACGTAATCAACAGGGGGAAAAACTGTTTTTT.

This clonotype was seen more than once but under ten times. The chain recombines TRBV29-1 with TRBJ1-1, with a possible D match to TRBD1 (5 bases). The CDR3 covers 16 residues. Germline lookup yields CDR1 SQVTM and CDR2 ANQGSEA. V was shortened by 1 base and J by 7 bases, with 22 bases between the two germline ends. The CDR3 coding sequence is TGCAGCGTTGAAGGTGGAAAGGGGCAGCTTAAGGGTGAAGCTTTCTTT. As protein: CSVEGGKGQLKGEAFF.

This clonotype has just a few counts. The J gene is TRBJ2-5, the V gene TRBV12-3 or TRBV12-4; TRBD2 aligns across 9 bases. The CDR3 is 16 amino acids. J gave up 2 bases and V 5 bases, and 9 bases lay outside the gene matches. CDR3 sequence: CASSPRGAGGQETQYF. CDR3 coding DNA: TGTGCCAGCAGTCCCCGGGGAGCGGGGGGACAAGAGACCCAGTACTTC.

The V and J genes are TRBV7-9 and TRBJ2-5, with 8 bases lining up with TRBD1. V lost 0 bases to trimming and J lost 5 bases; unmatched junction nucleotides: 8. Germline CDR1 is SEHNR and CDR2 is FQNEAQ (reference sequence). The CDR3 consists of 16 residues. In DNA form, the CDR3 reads TGTGCCAGCAGCTTAGCGGAAGGACAGGGTTGGGAGACCCAGTACTTC. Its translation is CASSLAEGQGWETQYF.

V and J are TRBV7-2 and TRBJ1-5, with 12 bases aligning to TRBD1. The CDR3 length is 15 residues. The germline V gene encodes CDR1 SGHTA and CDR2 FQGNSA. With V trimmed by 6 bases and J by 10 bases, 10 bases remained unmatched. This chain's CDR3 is CASSLNGDRGLPQHF. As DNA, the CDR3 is TGTGCCAGCAGTTTAAATGGGGACAGGGGGCTCCCCCAGCATTTT.

The CDR3 region is CASSLPPMGQFF. The CDR3 DNA sequence: TGTGCCAGCAGTCTTCCCCCCATGGGGCAGTTCTTC. The chain is built from TRBV7-2 and TRBJ2-1, with D unclear. CDR3 length: 12 residues. The V gene's germline CDR1 is SGHTA and CDR2 FQGNSA. V gave up 6 bases and J gave up 12 bases, with 15 bases separating them.

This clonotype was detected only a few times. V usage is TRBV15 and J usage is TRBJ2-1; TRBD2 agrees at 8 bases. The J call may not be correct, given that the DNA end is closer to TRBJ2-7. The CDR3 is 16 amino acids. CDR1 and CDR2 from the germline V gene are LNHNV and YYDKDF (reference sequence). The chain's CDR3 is CATSRGPGTSTYEQYF. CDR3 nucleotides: TGTGCCACCAGCAGAGGTCCCGGGACTAGTACCTACGAGCAGTACTTC.

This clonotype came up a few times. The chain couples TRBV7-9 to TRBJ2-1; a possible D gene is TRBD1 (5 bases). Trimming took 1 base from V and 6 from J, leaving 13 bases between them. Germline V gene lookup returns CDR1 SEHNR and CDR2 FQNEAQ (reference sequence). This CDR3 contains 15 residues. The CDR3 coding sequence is TGTGCCAGCAGCTTAGTTTCTGTTGGGGCCAATGAGCAGTTCTTC. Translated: CASSLVSVGANEQFF.

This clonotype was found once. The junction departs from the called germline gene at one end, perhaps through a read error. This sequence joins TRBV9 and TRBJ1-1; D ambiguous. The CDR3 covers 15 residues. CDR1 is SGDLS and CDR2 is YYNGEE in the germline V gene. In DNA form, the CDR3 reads TGTGCCAGCAGCGTATTCCCCACTGAGAACACTGCAGCTTTCTTT. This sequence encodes CASSVFPTENTAAFF. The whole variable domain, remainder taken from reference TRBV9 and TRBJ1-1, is DSGVTQTPKHLITATGQRVTLRCSPRSGDLSVYWYQQSLDQGLQFLIQYYNGEERAKGNILERFSAQQFPDLHSELNLSSLELGDSALYFCASSVFPTENTAAFFGQGTRLTVV.

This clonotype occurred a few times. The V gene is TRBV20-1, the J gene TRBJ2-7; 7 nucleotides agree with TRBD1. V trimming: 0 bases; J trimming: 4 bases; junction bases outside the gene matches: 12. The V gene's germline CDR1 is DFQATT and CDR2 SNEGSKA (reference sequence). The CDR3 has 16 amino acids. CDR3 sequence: CSARDSTGQALYEQYF. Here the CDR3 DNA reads TGCAGTGCTAGAGATTCCACTGGACAGGCTTTATACGAGCAGTACTTC.

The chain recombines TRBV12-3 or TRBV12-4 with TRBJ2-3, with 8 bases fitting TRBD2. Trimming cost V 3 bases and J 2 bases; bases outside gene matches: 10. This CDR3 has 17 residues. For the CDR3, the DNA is TGTGCCAGCAGTTTCTTTGTTAGCGGGATTGCCACAGATACGCAGTATTTT. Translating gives CASSFFVSGIATDTQYF.